The T cell receptor beta chain under discussion was sequenced for a study of regulatory T cells in long-lasting Graves disease. Notes on the study in general: Persistent cases favored TRBV28, TRBJ1-2 and TRBJ2-5. The small sample size may have reduced accuracy.

This clonotype was seen ten or more times. The antigen is not known. Time point here: persistent/refractory GD, antithyroid drugs over 5 years with positive TRAb. After RNA was extracted from PBMCs, the TCR library was made from it. Construction of the TCR beta libraries employed iRepertoire HTBI primers in conjunction with Arm-PCR of CDR3 regions. TCRdb independently ran MiXCR on the multiplex PCR reads; one entry per CDR3 protein. The repertoire holds roughly 400,000 distinct CDR3 sequences, with around 21% as singletons. The CDR3 length is 15 residues. With 3 bases clipped from V and 7 bases from J, the junction kept 10 bases outside the gene matches. Germline CDR1 is SQVTM and CDR2 is ANQGSEA.

This clonotype was sampled from a female donor with Graves disease. This chain links TRBV29-1 with TRBJ2-7; 12 bases map to TRBD2. The sequenced sample was peripheral blood mononuclear cells (PBMCs), obtained when the disease was refractory, from a patient treated with antithyroid drugs. CDR3 sequence reads: CSVDSTSGRSGEQYF. Written as DNA, the CDR3 is TGCAGCGTTGATTCGACTAGCGGGAGATCAGGGGAGCAGTACTTC.